This is a list of T cell receptor beta chains from one sample in a study of cytomegalovirus exposure and HLA in healthy donors. Generated by immunoSEQ multiplex PCR, the TCRdb table keeps only in-frame clones and is missing some. The sample contains some 150,000 clones, roughly 72% of which appear only once. The sample consisted of PBMCs. The receptor source for this set is a woman in her twenties or thirties in good health and CMV-seropositive. CDR3s include the opening cysteine and the closing phenylalanine or tryptophan. A D gene is named only where the DNA matches it firmly. Not all rows give a size; the values are once, few, many and, for expanded clones, a class.

TGCGCCAGCAGCCAAAGACAAATGAACACTGAAGCTTTCTTT,CASSQRQMNTEAFF,TRBV4-1,.,.,TRBJ1-1
TGTGCCAGCAACCCCTCCCGGGCTAGCGGTTATCAGTACTTC,CASNPSRASGYQYF,TRBV6-1,.,TRBD2,TRBJ2-7
TGTGCCAGCAGCCTAAGACAGCATATGAACACTGAAGCTTTCTTT,CASSLRQHMNTEAFF,TRBV9,few,.,TRBJ1-1
TGTGCCTGGAGTGTATCAAGGGGACAGGGGAACGAGCAGTACTTC,CAWSVSRGQGNEQYF,TRBV30,.,TRBD1,TRBJ2-7
TGCGCCAGCAGCTACGGACTAGCGGGGTTCGCGAACACCGGGGAGCTGTTTTTT,CASSYGLAGFANTGELFF,TRBV5-1,.,TRBD2,TRBJ2-2
TGTGCCAGCAGCTCCGTGGGCCGGGAGCTGTTTTTT,CASSSVGRELFF,TRBV7-6,.,.,TRBJ2-2
TGTGCCAGCAGCTTGGGGGACAGATCAAATGAAAAACTGTTTTTT,CASSLGDRSNEKLFF,TRBV5-4,.,TRBD1,TRBJ1-4
TGCGCCAGCAGTACAGGGGAAAGCTATGGCTACACCTTC,CASSTGESYGYTF,TRBV5-1,.,TRBD1,TRBJ1-2
TGCAGCGTGGGAGTTAACTATGGCTACACCTTC,CSVGVNYGYTF,TRBV29-1,.,.,TRBJ1-2
TGTGCCTGGGTGGGGCTAGGAACCCACGAGCAGTACTTC,CAWVGLGTHEQYF,TRBV30,once,.,TRBJ2-7
TGTGCCAGCAGTTACGAACTAGCGGGGGGCAGTGAGCAGTTCTTC,CASSYELAGGSEQFF,TRBV6-5,once,TRBD2,TRBJ2-1
TGTGCCAGCTCGAGAGGGAGGACCTACGAGCAGTACTTC,CASSRGRTYEQYF,TRBV2,.,.,TRBJ2-7